A selection of T cell receptor beta chains follows, all from one sample in a study of graft-versus-host responses after intestinal transplantation. Only in-frame clones appear in the TCRdb table, and some are missing; sequencing was by immunoSEQ multiplex PCR. The sample consists of approximately 58,000 clones, 70% to 90% of them appearing once. Here the sequenced sample was PBMCs, taken 26 days after transplant. These receptors were collected from a human patient who received an intestinal transplant, so some T cells may come from the graft donor. CDR3s include the opening cysteine and the closing phenylalanine or tryptophan. Clone sizes are given selectively: once, few, many, or a class where the clone is expanded.

j_gene,abundance,v_gene,CDR3aa
TRBJ1-1,NA,TRBV28,CASSFLSGYGEAFF
TRBJ2-1,NA,TRBV7-9,CASSRLAGGYLNEQFF
TRBJ2-1,NA,TRBV9,CASSHPRGGGASEQFF
TRBJ2-5,NA,TRBV25-1,CASREDREKTQYF
TRBJ2-7,once,TRBV7-2,CASSLLPRLPYEQYF
TRBJ2-7,NA,TRBV18,CASSLDSTTYEQYF
TRBJ2-1,NA,TRBV28,CASSDAFNEQFF
TRBJ2-2,NA,TRBV4-1,CASSLRQGEANTGELFF
TRBJ1-1,NA,TRBV19,CASSTGGRTEAFF
TRBJ1-6,NA,TRBV7-8,CASSFRGVQRNSPLHF
TRBJ2-1,NA,TRBV30,CAWSVHSGGPYNEQFF
TRBJ1-3,NA,TRBV19,CARAGPVSGNTIYF
TRBJ2-7,NA,TRBV7-9,CASSSQDSSYEQYF
TRBJ2-7,NA,TRBV5-1,CASSYGTSSDEQYF
TRBJ1-3,NA,TRBV7-8,CASSAYQGVGNTIYF
TRBJ2-3,NA,TRBV19,CASSSGTGATDTQYF
TRBJ2-1,NA,TRBV4-2,CASSQLIGGGAYNEQFF
TRBJ1-4,few,TRBV19,CASSRQVMNEKLFF
TRBJ2-1,NA,TRBV7-8,CASSFNLQGASARGYNEQFF
TRBJ1-1,NA,TRBV19,CASRDSGVTEAFF
TRBJ2-1,once,TRBV4-1,CASSRDYHEQFF
TRBJ2-1,NA,TRBV28,CASSSGTSGNNEQFF
TRBJ2-1,once,TRBV7-6,CASSLVGGSYNEQFF
TRBJ2-7,once,TRBV5-5,CASSLEGQTYEQYF
TRBJ1-1,NA,TRBV28,CASSLSIAGRGDTEAFF
TRBJ2-1,NA,TRBV5-8,CASSLVPAGGLGEQFF
TRBJ2-1,NA,TRBV2,CASSEGLRDEQFF
TRBJ2-1,NA,TRBV7-9,CASSLERAGYNEQFF
TRBJ2-2,NA,TRBV5-6,CASSLLGGQGNTGELFF
TRBJ2-7,NA,TRBV6-8,CASTTSRDRVFEQYF
TRBJ1-4,NA,TRBV6-5,CASSYRGVDEKLFF
TRBJ2-7,NA,TRBV27,CASSPRGTASYEQYF
TRBJ1-6,NA,TRBV19,CASSIGGSLNSPLHF